The following is a T cell receptor (beta chain) sequence with its context. A quantity of roughly 0.5 to 1 ug RNA underwent reverse transcription using random hexamers. Amplification of TCR beta CDR3 was carried out by immunoSEQ multiplex PCR, which covered 54 Vbeta and 13 Jbeta segments. Using its own MiXCR run on the immunoSEQ multiplex PCR reads, TCRdb lists one record per CDR3 protein. Of 150,000 to 160,000 distinct CDR3 sequences listed, 95% were seen once; the top ten hold 0.15% to 0.2%. Sequencing targeted TCR beta in blood CD8+ and CD4+ T cells. Recently defined diagnostic criteria for definite or probable disease were fulfilled by Susac syndrome patients. Negative isolation was used for CD8+ and CD4+ T cells and FACS enrichment for TEMRA cells. These data come from a study of CD8 T cells in Susac syndrome. Looked up from germline, CDR1 is LNHNV and CDR2 is YYDKDF (reference sequence). This CDR3 has 14 amino acids. V dropped 3 bases and J dropped 5 bases, with 13 bases sitting between them.

The clonotype was recovered from a human donor with Susac syndrome. This chain connects TRBV15 to TRBJ2-5; D gene uncertain. Input material: CD4+ T cells from PBMCs. Here the CDR3 reads CATSSSHFGETQYF. In nucleotides, the CDR3 is TGTGCCACCAGCAGCTCTCACTTCGGGGAGACCCAGTACTTC.